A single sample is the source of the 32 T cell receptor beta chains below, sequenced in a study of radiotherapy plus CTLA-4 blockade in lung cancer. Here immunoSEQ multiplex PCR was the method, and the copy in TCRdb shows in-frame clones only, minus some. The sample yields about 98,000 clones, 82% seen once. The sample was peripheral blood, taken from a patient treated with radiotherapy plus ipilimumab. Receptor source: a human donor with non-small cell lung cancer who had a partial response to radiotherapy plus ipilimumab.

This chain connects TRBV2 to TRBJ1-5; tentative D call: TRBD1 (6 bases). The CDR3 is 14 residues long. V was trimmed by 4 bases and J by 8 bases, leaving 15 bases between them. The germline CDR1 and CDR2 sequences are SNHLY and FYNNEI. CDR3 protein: CASSAWGGGEPQHF. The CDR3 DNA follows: TGTGCCAGCAGTGCCTGGGGGGGCGGGGAGCCCCAGCATTTT.

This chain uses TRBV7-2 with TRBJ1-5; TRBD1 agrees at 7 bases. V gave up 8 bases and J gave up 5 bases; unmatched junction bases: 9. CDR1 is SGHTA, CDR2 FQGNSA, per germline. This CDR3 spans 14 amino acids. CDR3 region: CASGRDSRYQPQHF. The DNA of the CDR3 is TGTGCCAGCGGCCGGGACAGTCGATATCAGCCCCAGCATTTT.

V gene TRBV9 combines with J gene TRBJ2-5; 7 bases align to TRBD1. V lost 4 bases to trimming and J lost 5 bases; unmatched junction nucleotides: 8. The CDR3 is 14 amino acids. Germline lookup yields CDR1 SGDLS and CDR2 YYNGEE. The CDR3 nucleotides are TGTGCCAGCAGCCCAGAGGGGGCCTGGGAGACCCAGTACTTC. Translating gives CASSPEGAWETQYF.

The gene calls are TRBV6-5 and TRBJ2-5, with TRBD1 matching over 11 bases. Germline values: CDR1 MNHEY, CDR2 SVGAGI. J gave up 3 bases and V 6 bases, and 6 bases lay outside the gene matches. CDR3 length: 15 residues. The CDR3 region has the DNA TGTGCCAGCAGATCCCGGACAGGGGGCGAAGAGACCCAGTACTTC. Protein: CASRSRTGGEETQYF.

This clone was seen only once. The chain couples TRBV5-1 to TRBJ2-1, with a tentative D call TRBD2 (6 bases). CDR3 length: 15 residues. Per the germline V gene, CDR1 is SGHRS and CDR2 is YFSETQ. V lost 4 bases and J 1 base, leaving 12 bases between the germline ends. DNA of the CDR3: TGCGCCAGCAGCCCGCCCGCGGGATCCTACAATGAGCAGTTCTTC. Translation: CASSPPAGSYNEQFF. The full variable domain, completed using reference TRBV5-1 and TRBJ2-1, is KAGVTQTPRYLIKTRGQQVTLSCSPISGHRSVSWYQQTPGQGLQFLFEYFSETQRNKGNFPGRFSGRQFSNSRSEMNVSTLELGDSALYLCASSPPAGSYNEQFFGPGTRLTVL.

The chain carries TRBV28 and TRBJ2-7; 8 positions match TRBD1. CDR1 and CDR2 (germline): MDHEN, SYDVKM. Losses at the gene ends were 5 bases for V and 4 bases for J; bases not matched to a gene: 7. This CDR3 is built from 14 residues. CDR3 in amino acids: CASSPQGAAYEQYF. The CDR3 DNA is TGTGCCAGCAGTCCTCAGGGGGCGGCTTACGAGCAGTACTTC.

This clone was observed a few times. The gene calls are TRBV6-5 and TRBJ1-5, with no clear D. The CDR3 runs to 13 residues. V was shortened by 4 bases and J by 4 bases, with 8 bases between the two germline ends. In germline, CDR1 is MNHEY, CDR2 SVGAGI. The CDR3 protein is CASSSGVNQPQHF. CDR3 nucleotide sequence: TGTGCCAGCAGTTCGGGTGTGAATCAGCCCCAGCATTTT.

CDR3 region: CASSLAPPAGGRNQWSYEQYF. The CDR3 DNA reads as TGTGCCAGCAGCTTAGCCCCACCCGCAGGGGGCCGCAATCAGTGGAGCTACGAGCAGTACTTC. V is TRBV7-6 and J is TRBJ2-7; TRBD1 matches at 8 bases. Germline CDR1 reads SGHVS; CDR2 reads FNYEAQ. This CDR3 is 21 amino acids long. Trimming at V came to 0 bases and at J to 3 bases, leaving 22 bases not matched to a gene.

DNA of the CDR3: TGTGCCAGCTCACCGGCGTGGACAGGGTCAAGAATGAACACTGAAGCTTTCTTT. It yields the protein CASSPAWTGSRMNTEAFF. The chain employs TRBV18 and TRBJ1-1; the match to TRBD1 covers 8 bases. V shed 3 bases, J shed 0 bases, and the junction held 12 bases outside the gene matches. The CDR3 covers 18 residues. From germline, CDR1 is KGHSH and CDR2 LQKENI.

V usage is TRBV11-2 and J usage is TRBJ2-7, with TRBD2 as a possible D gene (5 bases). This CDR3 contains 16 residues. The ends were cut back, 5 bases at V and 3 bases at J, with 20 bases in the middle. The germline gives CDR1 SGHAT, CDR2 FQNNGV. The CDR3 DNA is TGTGCCAGCAGCAGCCGATCGCGGAGCGGCTTCTACGAGCAGTACTTC. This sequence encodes CASSSRSRSGFYEQYF.

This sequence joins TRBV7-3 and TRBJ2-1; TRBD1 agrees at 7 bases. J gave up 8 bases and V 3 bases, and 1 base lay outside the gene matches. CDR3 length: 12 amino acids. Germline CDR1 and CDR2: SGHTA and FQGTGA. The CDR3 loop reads CASSFDRDEQFF. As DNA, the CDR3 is TGTGCCAGCAGCTTTGACAGGGATGAGCAGTTCTTC.

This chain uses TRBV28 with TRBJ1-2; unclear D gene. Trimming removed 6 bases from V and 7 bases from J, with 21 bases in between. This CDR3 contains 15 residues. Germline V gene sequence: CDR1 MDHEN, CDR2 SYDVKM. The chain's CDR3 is CASRSGEGKISGYTF. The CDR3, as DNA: TGTGCCAGCAGGTCCGGGGAGGGAAAGATTAGTGGCTACACCTTC.

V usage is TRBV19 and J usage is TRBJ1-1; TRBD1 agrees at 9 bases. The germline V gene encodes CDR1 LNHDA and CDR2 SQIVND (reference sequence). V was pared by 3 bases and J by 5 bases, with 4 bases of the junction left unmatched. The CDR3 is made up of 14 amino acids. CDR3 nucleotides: TGTGCCAGTAGTATTGGACAGGGGTGGACTGAAGCTTTCTTT. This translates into CASSIGQGWTEAFF.

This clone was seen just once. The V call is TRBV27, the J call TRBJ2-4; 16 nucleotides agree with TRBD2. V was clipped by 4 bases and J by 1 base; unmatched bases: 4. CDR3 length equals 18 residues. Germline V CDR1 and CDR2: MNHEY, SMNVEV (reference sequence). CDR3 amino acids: CASSSGTSGRAAKNIQYF. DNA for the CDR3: TGTGCCAGCAGTTCCGGGACTAGCGGGAGGGCGGCCAAAAACATTCAGTACTTC.

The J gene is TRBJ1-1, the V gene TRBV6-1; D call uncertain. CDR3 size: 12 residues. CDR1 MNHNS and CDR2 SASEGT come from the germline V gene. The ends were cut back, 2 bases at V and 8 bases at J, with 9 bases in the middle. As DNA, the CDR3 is TGTGCCAGCAGTGAAATGTTTATGGAAGCTTTCTTT. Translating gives CASSEMFMEAFF.

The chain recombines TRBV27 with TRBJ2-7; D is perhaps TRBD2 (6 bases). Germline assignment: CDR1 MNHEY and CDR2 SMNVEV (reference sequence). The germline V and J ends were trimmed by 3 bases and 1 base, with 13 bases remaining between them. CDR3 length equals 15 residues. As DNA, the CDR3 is TGTGCCAGCAGTTTGGAGGGCACAGGTTCCTACGAGCAGTACTTC. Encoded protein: CASSLEGTGSYEQYF.

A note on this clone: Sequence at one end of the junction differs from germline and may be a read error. The CDR3, as DNA: TGTGCCATCAGTGAGAGCGGGAGGGCCTACGAGCAGTACTTC. It is translated as CAISESGRAYEQYF. V and J are TRBV6-5 and TRBJ2-7, with TRBD2 matching over 10 bases. The CDR3 contains 14 residues. Germline-derived CDR1 and CDR2 are MNHEY and SVGAGI.

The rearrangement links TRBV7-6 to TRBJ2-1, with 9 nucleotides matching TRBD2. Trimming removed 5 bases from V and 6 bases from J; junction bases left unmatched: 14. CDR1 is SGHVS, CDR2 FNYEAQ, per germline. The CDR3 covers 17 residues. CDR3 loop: CASSTELPSGKGNEQFF. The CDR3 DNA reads TGTGCCAGCAGCACCGAACTCCCTAGCGGGAAGGGCAATGAGCAGTTCTTC.

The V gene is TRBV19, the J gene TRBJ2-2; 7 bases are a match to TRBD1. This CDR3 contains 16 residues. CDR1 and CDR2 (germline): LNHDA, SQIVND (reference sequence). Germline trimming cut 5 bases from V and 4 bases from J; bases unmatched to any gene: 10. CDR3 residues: CASSARQGRGTGELFF. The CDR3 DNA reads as TGTGCCAGTAGTGCCCGACAGGGCCGGGGCACCGGGGAGCTGTTTTTT.

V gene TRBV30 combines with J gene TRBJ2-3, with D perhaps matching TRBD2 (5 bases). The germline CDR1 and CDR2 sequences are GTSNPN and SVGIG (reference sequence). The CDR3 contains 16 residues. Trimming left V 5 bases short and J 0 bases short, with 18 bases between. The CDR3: CAWGEKGALSTDTQYF. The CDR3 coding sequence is TGTGCCTGGGGGGAAAAGGGAGCCCTCAGCACAGATACGCAGTATTTT. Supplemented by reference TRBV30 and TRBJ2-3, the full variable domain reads SQTIHQWPATLVQPVGSPLSLECTVEGTSNPNLYWYRQAAGRGLQLLFYSVGIGQISSEVPQNLSASRPQDRQFILSSKKLLLSDSGFYLCAWGEKGALSTDTQYFGPGTRLTVL.

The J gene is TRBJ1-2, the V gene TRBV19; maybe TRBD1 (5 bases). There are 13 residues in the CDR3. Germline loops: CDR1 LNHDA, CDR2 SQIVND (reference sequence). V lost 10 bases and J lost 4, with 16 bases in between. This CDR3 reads CATYQGVVYGYTF. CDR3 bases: TGTGCCACCTATCAGGGTGTCGTCTATGGCTACACCTTC.

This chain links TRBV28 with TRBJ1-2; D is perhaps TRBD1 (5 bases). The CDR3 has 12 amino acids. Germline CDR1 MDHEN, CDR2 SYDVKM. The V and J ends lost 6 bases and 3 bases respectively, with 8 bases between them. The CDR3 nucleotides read TGTGCCAGCAGGGGGGGGGACTATGGCTACACCTTC. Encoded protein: CASRGGDYGYTF.

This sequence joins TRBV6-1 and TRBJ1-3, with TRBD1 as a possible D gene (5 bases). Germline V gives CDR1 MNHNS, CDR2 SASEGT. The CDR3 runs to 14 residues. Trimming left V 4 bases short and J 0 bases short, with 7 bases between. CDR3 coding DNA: TGTGCCAGCAGTGTGGACACCTCTGGAAACACCATATATTTT. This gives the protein CASSVDTSGNTIYF.

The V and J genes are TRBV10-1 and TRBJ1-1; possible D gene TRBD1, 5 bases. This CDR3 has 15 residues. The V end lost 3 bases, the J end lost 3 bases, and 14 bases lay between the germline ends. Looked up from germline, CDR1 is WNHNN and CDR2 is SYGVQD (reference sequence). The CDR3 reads CASSDPGRAHTEAFF. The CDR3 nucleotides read TGCGCCAGCAGTGACCCGGGCAGGGCCCACACTGAAGCTTTCTTT.

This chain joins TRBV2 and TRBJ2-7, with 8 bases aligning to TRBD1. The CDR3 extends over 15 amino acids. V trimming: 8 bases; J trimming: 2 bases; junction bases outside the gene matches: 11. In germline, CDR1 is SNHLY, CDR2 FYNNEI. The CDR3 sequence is CASGRGQDPTYEQYF. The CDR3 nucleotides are TGTGCCAGCGGACGGGGACAGGACCCTACCTACGAGCAGTACTTC.

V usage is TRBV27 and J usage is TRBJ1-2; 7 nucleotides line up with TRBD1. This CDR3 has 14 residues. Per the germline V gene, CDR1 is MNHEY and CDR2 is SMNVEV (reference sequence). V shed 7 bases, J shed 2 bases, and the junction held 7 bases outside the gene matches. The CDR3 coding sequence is TGTGCCAGCATGCTCTCGACAGGGAACTATGGCTACACCTTC. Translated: CASMLSTGNYGYTF.

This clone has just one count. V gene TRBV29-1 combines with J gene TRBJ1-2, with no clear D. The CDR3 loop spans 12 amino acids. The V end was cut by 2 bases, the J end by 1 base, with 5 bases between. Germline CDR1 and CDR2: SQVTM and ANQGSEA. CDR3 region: CSVERGNYGYTF. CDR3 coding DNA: TGCAGCGTTGAACGAGGTAACTATGGCTACACCTTC.

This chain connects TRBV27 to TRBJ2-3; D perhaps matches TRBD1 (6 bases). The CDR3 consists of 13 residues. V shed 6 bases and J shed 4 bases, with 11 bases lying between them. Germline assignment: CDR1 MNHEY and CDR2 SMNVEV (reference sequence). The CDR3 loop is CASRLNRADTQYF. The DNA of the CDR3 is TGTGCCAGCAGGCTAAACAGGGCAGATACGCAGTATTTT.

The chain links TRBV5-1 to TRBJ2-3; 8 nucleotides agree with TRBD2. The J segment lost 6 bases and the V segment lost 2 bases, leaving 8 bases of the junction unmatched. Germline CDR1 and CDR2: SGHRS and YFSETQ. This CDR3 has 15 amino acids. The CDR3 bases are TGCGCCAGCAGCTTTAGCGGGACGGGGGGGGATACGCAGTATTTT. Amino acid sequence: CASSFSGTGGDTQYF. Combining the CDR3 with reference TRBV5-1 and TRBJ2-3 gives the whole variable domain KAGVTQTPRYLIKTRGQQVTLSCSPISGHRSVSWYQQTPGQGLQFLFEYFSETQRNKGNFPGRFSGRQFSNSRSEMNVSTLELGDSALYLCASSFSGTGGDTQYFGPGTRLTVL.

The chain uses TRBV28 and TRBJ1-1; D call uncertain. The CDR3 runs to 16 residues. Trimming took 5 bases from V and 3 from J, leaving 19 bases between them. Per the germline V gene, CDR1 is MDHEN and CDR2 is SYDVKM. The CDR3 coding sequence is TGTGCCAGCAGTCGCCGGGTCGCCCGGTTGGACACTGAAGCTTTCTTT. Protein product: CASSRRVARLDTEAFF.

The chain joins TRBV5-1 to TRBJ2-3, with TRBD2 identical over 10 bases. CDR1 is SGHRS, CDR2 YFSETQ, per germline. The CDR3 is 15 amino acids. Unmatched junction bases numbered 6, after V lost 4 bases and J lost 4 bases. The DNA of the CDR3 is TGCGCCAGCAGCCCATCCGGGACTAGCGCAGATACGCAGTATTTT. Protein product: CASSPSGTSADTQYF.

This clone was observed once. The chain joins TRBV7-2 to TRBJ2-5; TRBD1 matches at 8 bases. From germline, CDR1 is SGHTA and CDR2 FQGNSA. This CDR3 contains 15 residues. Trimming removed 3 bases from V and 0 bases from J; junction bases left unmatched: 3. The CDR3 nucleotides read TGTGCCAGCAGCTTTCGGACAGGGTACCAAGAGACCCAGTACTTC. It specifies CASSFRTGYQETQYF. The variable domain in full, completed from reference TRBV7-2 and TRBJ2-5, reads GAGVSQSPSNKVTEKGKDVELRCDPISGHTALYWYRQSLGQGLEFLIYFQGNSAPDKSGLPSDRFSAERTGGSVSTLTIQRTQQEDSAVYLCASSFRTGYQETQYFGPGTRLLVL.